A single sample is the source of the 4 T cell receptor beta chains below, sequenced in a study of blood T cell repertoires in COVID-19. Generated by immunoSEQ multiplex PCR, the TCRdb table keeps only in-frame clones and is missing some. The sample lists some 200,000 clones, around three quarters occurring once. The sequenced material came from peripheral blood. Receptor source: a woman in her 70s with acute or convalescent COVID-19.

This clone has just a few counts. The rearrangement links TRBV9 to TRBJ1-2; no firm D call. The V gene lost 0 bases and the J gene lost 4 bases, with 10 bases spanning the gap. Germline lookup yields CDR1 SGDLS and CDR2 YYNGEE. The CDR3 is 14 amino acids. The CDR3 here is CASSVVPLGYGYTF. Written as DNA, the CDR3 is TGTGCCAGCAGCGTAGTGCCCCTAGGCTATGGCTACACCTTC.

The V gene is TRBV6-5, the J gene TRBJ1-5; 8 bases map to TRBD1. The germline V gene has CDR1 MNHEY and CDR2 SVGAGI. The CDR3 spans 15 residues. V lost 6 bases, J lost 7 bases, and 11 bases stayed unmatched. As DNA, the CDR3 is TGTGCCAGCAGGCAAAACAGGGGGGTGAGCCAGCCCCAGCATTTT. Translated, it gives CASRQNRGVSQPQHF.

The CDR3 protein is CAASATRSTDTQYF. As DNA, the CDR3 is TGTGCCGCCAGTGCGACTAGGAGCACAGATACGCAGTATTTT. The chain joins TRBV19 to TRBJ2-3; tentative D call: TRBD2 (6 bases). Germline assignment: CDR1 LNHDA and CDR2 SQIVND (reference sequence). V was clipped by 11 bases and J by 0 bases, with 15 bases between them. The CDR3 has 14 residues.

The V call is TRBV24-1, the J call TRBJ2-1, with TRBD1 matching over 9 bases. CDR1 KGHDR and CDR2 SFDVKD come from the germline V gene. After removal of 6 bases from V and 8 bases from J, the junction contained 10 bases not matched to a gene. The CDR3 is made up of 15 amino acids. CDR3 amino acids: CATSRRQGGIDEQFF. CDR3 DNA sequence: TGTGCCACCAGTAGAAGACAGGGGGGGATCGATGAGCAGTTCTTC.